This T cell receptor beta chain was observed in a study of human T cells and chemical hapten exposure listed by TCRdb under 2021. About the investigation overall: For sensitization, 2% DPC in acetone was applied to a roughly 2 cm by roughly 2 cm area of upper inner arm skin. About 30 alopecia patients provided blood for TCR sequencing at one to four time points (pre-sensitization, 2, 6 and 24 weeks). The libraries were sequenced as a pool, and the TCR yield per sample differed mostly because of small variations in library volumes within the pool. Alopecia areata with under or over 50% scalp involvement, alopecia totalis and alopecia universalis were represented in the patient cohort, which was mostly female. Both TCR alpha and TCR beta chains were sequenced from each blood RNA sample. In alopecia patients, the study followed how the peripheral blood TCR repertoire changed in vivo over primary and secondary sensitization to diphenylcyclopropenone (DPC), a hapten. Throughout the study period of about 23 weeks, patients also received therapeutic DPC doses to the scalp every week. Blood was sampled from patients pre-sensitization (week 0) and at 2, 6 and about 24 weeks after DPC sensitization. Patch testing on the upper back used Finn chambers containing 0.01% DPC, with scoring done after 6 days according to International Contact Dermatitis Research Group standards. The investigation overall reported the following: Patch test score was positively correlated with the number of PT1 expanded TCRs, with significance at thresholds 8, 16 and 32 but not at 4. After repeated subsampling, changes were observed in the strength of the expansion versus patch-test correlation and in the threshold at which the correlation became significant. DPC sensitization did not change the number of TCRs with a frequency above 1 in 1000, and there was no evidence of changes in global repertoire structure. All patients had alopecia, a presumed autoimmune disease, so their immune response might differ from that of healthy individuals. Significantly more large CDR3 similarity clusters were formed by expanded TCRs than by pre-sensitization or healthy control sets, consistent with antigen-driven responses.

Cut back by 5 bases and 5 bases, the V and J ends lie 10 bases apart. The CDR3 sequence holds 12 residues, the cysteine and phenylalanine included. Only CDR3 DNA remains: 36 bases, in frame from the first base. The germline V gene encodes CDR1 SGHVS and CDR2 FQNEAQ. Library preparation employed RACE. The instrument given in TCRdb is NextSeq 500. During library preparation, unique molecular identifiers were attached to individual cDNA molecules so that TCRs could be counted in a quantitative, reproducible way. As for how the authors treated the data: A median of roughly 99,000 TCRs per sample was observed, with a range of roughly 20,000 to 700,000. V, J and CDR3 annotation of the TCR reads was carried out using the Decombinator software suite. For the PS versus PT1 abundance plots, all samples were subsampled to the same number of TCRs (28,000). Expanded TCRs were defined as absent before sensitization and observed at least eight times at the 2-week time point. TCRdb's own reprocessing of the public reads used fastp at Q25 and MiXCR and kept productive beta chains. A single entry per CDR3 protein holds the most common genes and DNA from its merged rows. V and J calls and clone size were set by TCRdb, not the authors. In all, the sample holds roughly 56,000 distinct CDR3 sequences, and approximately 10% of those were seen once. The ten largest clones add up to approximately 9.7% of the sample.

Taken with the paper, the label for time point translates to: pre-sensitization, week 0. In the paper's terms, the treatment or condition label means: therapeutic diphenylcyclopropenone sensitization with weekly scalp DPC. Unfractionated whole blood was collected in Tempus Blood RNA tubes, and total RNA was extracted from that blood. Blood at each patch-test visit was drawn before the patch test was applied. Patients were eligible if aged 18 to 70, diagnosed with alopecia and judged suitable for DPC therapy, and pregnant patients were excluded. This clonotype was recorded many times. Its cognate antigen has yet to be identified. Per-base quality was not reported, and no clone a single base away is much larger than it.

The V gene is TRBV7-8 and the J gene is TRBJ2-7; no D gene call is confident. This clonotype was obtained from a woman aged 25 to 39 with alopecia areata. Some clones in this sample may be carry-over from other donors' samples. The sequenced sample was whole blood, obtained in connection with sensitization to the hapten diphenylcyclopropenone (DPC). The CDR3 protein: CASSPLGNEQYF. The sequenced DNA is TGTGCCAGCAGCCCCCTCGGCAACGAGCAGTACTTC. The full variable domain, with segments outside the CDR3 supplied by the reference TRBV7-8 and TRBJ2-7 proteins, appears as GAGVSQSPRYKVAKRGQDVALRCDPISGHVSLFWYQQALGQGPEFLTYFQNEAQLDKSGLPSDRFFAERPEGSVSTLKIQRTQQEDSAVYLCASSPLGNEQYFGPGTRLTVT.